One and the same sample provided the 15 T cell receptor beta chains below, sequenced in a study of graft-versus-host responses after intestinal transplantation. These receptors are not linked to any known antigen. Profiling relied on immunoSEQ multiplex PCR, and the TCRdb table lists in-frame clones only, not all of them. The sample lists about 120,000 clones; about 93% were seen once. The sample consisted of unstimulated CD4+ T cells sorted from spleen or lymph node cells, taken before intestinal transplant. These receptors all come from a human donor who received an intestinal transplant.

The chain links TRBV6-1 to TRBJ1-5; 7 positions agree with TRBD1. J lost 6 bases, V lost 3 bases, and 5 bases had no gene match. The CDR3 covers 14 residues. Looked up from germline, CDR1 is MNHNS and CDR2 is SASEGT. The CDR3, as DNA: TGTGCCAGCAGTGACGTGACAGGGTTTCAGCCCCAGCATTTT. Protein: CASSDVTGFQPQHF.

The rearrangement links TRBV6-4 to TRBJ1-2, with a possible D match to TRBD1 (6 bases). The germline V and J ends were trimmed by 2 bases and 6 bases, with 7 bases remaining between them. CDR1 is MRHNA, CDR2 SNTAGT, per germline. This CDR3 has 12 amino acids. This CDR3 reads CASSDGGHGYTF. The CDR3, as DNA: TGTGCCAGCAGTGACGGGGGGCATGGCTACACCTTC.

The chain links TRBV6-1 to TRBJ2-3; 12 nucleotides match TRBD2. The ends lost 10 bases at V and 2 bases at J; junction bases unmatched: 7. The germline gives CDR1 MNHNS, CDR2 SASEGT. CDR3 length equals 15 residues. The CDR3 DNA follows: TGTGCCACCACACTAGCGGGAGGCTCCACAGATACGCAGTATTTT. It translates to CATTLAGGSTDTQYF.

J is TRBJ2-2 and V is TRBV5-1; D unclear. The CDR3 has 16 residues. V gave up 1 base and J gave up 2 bases, with 12 bases separating them. Germline CDR1 and CDR2: SGHRS and YFSETQ. CDR3 protein: CASSLYAGPNTGELFF. CDR3 DNA: TGCGCCAGCAGCTTGTATGCCGGACCTAACACCGGGGAGCTGTTTTTT. The full variable domain, its missing parts supplied by reference TRBV5-1 and TRBJ2-2, is KAGVTQTPRYLIKTRGQQVTLSCSPISGHRSVSWYQQTPGQGLQFLFEYFSETQRNKGNFPGRFSGRQFSNSRSEMNVSTLELGDSALYLCASSLYAGPNTGELFFGEGSRLTVL.

The chain couples TRBV5-1 to TRBJ2-2, with D possibly TRBD2 on 5 matching bases. This CDR3 region has 16 residues. The germline V and J ends were trimmed by 1 base and 6 bases, with 16 bases remaining between them. Per the germline V gene, CDR1 is SGHRS and CDR2 is YFSETQ. DNA of the CDR3: TGCGCCAGCAGCTTGCTCCGAGGGCCAACGGCCGGGGAGCTGTTTTTT. It yields the protein CASSLLRGPTAGELFF.

The chain couples TRBV19 to TRBJ2-1; a weak D match, TRBD2 (6 bases). Germline V gene lookup returns CDR1 LNHDA and CDR2 SQIVND (reference sequence). This CDR3 has 16 residues. Trimming removed 1 base from V and 5 bases from J, with 15 bases in between. The CDR3 loop is CASSIGLLAYDNEQFF. The DNA of the CDR3 is TGTGCCAGTAGTATAGGTCTACTAGCCTACGACAATGAGCAGTTCTTC.

This rearrangement joins TRBV2 to TRBJ2-1; 7 nucleotides match TRBD1. Germline V gives CDR1 SNHLY, CDR2 FYNNEI. This CDR3 is built from 15 residues. The V and J ends lost 2 bases and 2 bases, in that order; junction bases with no gene match: 3. CDR3 loop: CASSEKGQPYNEQFF. CDR3 DNA: TGTGCCAGCAGTGAAAAGGGACAGCCCTACAATGAGCAGTTCTTC.

The chain is built from TRBV6-5 and TRBJ1-2, with unresolved D. The CDR3 contains 12 residues. V lost 4 bases to trimming and J lost 10 bases, with 13 bases between them. The germline V gene has CDR1 MNHEY and CDR2 SVGAGI. The CDR3 DNA follows: TGTGCCAGCAGTTCTTTGTTTGGAAACTACACCTTC. Translated, it gives CASSSLFGNYTF.

The chain links TRBV6-1 to TRBJ2-1; 9 nucleotides agree with TRBD1. Germline values: CDR1 MNHNS, CDR2 SASEGT. The CDR3 contains 13 residues. The V and J ends lost 6 bases and 7 bases, in that order; junction bases with no gene match: 4. CDR3 in amino acids: CASRDRGKNEQFF. The CDR3 DNA is TGTGCCAGCAGAGACAGGGGGAAGAATGAGCAGTTCTTC.

V usage is TRBV11-3 and J usage is TRBJ2-3; D unclear. Germline CDR1 is SGHNT and CDR2 is YENEEA. Trimming removed 5 bases at V and 4 bases at J, with 7 bases between. The CDR3 has 12 amino acids. The CDR3 bases are TGTGCCAGCAGCCTTTATCCAGATACGCAGTATTTT. Amino acid sequence: CASSLYPDTQYF.

The genes are TRBV7-9 and TRBJ2-1; 7 nucleotides match TRBD1. Losses at the gene ends were 2 bases for V and 4 bases for J; bases not matched to a gene: 5. CDR1 and CDR2 from the germline V gene are SEHNR and FQNEAQ (reference sequence). CDR3 length: 15 residues. CDR3 sequence reads: CASSLPQGVYNEQFF. For the CDR3, the DNA is TGTGCCAGCAGCTTACCGCAGGGGGTTTACAATGAGCAGTTCTTC.

This sequence joins TRBV30 and TRBJ2-2; D gene unclear. Trimming took off 4 bases at V and 2 bases at J, with 2 bases between the two ends. CDR3 size: 11 residues. Germline-derived CDR1 and CDR2 are GTSNPN and SVGIG (reference sequence). This CDR3 reads CAWTNTGELFF. DNA for the CDR3: TGTGCCTGGACAAACACCGGGGAGCTGTTTTTT.

This chain uses TRBV27 with TRBJ1-3; the D is unclear. Per germline, CDR1 MNHEY and CDR2 SMNVEV (reference sequence). V was trimmed by 3 bases and J by 8 bases, leaving 5 bases between them. The length of the CDR3 is 11 residues. The CDR3 DNA is TGTGCCAGCAGTTTCTTTGACACCATATATTTT. Protein: CASSFFDTIYF.

The genes are TRBV18 and TRBJ1-4; D is possibly TRBD1 (5 bases). The germline V and J ends were trimmed by 2 bases and 7 bases, with 8 bases remaining between them. This CDR3 is 13 amino acids long. Per the germline V gene, CDR1 is KGHSH and CDR2 is LQKENI. As DNA, the CDR3 is TGTGCCAGCTCACCAGGCGGGGGTGAAAAACTGTTTTTT. It yields the protein CASSPGGGEKLFF.

This rearrangement joins TRBV27 to TRBJ1-5, with 7 bases lining up with TRBD1. This CDR3 region has 14 residues. Trimming removed 6 bases from V and 3 bases from J; junction bases left unmatched: 5. The germline V gene has CDR1 MNHEY and CDR2 SMNVEV (reference sequence). The DNA of the CDR3 is TGTGCCAGCAGCCGTGACAGGGACAATCAGCCCCAGCATTTT. Its translation: CASSRDRDNQPQHF.